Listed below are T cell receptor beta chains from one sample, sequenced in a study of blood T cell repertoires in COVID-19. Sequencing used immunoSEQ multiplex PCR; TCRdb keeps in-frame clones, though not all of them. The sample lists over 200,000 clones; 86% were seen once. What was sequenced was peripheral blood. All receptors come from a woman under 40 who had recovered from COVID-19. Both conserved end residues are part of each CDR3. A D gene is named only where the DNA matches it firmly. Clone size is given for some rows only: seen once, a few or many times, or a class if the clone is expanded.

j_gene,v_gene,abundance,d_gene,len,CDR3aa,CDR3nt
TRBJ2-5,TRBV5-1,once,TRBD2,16,CASSLVAGDGGETQYF,TGCGCCAGCAGCTTGGTTGCGGGGGATGGCGGTGAGACCCAGTACTTC
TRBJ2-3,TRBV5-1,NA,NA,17,CASSGGLLALVGDTQYF,TGCGCCAGCAGCGGAGGATTACTAGCTCTTGTGGGGGATACGCAGTATTTT
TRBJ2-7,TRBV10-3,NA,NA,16,CAISPDSRPSAYEQYF,TGTGCCATCAGTCCTGACAGTCGCCCCTCCGCCTACGAGCAGTACTTC
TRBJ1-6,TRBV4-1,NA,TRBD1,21,CASSQDTSGQASSSYNSPLHF,TGCGCCAGCAGCCAAGATACCTCGGGACAGGCATCGAGCTCCTATAATTCACCCCTCCACTTT
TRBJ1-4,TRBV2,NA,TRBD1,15,CASSVGTGRNEKLFF,TGTGCCAGCAGTGTGGGGACAGGCCGTAATGAAAAACTGTTTTTT
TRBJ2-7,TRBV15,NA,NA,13,CATSRDQGFEQYF,TGTGCCACCAGCAGAGATCAGGGGTTCGAGCAGTACTTC
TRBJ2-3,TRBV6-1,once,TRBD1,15,CASGTMDRGSDTQYF,TGTGCCAGCGGGACTATGGACAGGGGGTCAGATACGCAGTATTTT
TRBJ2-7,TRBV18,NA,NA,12,CASSLDSYEQYF,TGTGCCAGCTCACTAGACTCCTACGAGCAGTACTTC
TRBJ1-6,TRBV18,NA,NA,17,CASSQLVISSYNSPLHF,TGTGCCAGCTCCCAACTAGTAATCAGCTCCTATAATTCACCCCTCCACTTT
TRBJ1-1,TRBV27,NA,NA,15,CASSLDRRLNTEAFF,TGTGCCAGCAGTTTAGACAGAAGGCTGAACACTGAAGCTTTCTTT
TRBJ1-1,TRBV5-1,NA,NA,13,CASSRDMNTEAFF,TGCGCCAGCTCCCGGGACATGAACACTGAAGCTTTCTTT
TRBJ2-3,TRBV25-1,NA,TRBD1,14,CASSAQGGTDTQYF,TGTGCCAGCAGTGCCCAGGGGGGCACAGATACGCAGTATTTT
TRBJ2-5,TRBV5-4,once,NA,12,CASSLESEAQYF,TGTGCCAGCAGCTTGGAGTCAGAGGCCCAGTACTTC
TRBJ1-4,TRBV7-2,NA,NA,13,CASSLKATEKLFF,TGTGCCAGCAGCTTAAAAGCTACTGAAAAACTGTTTTTT
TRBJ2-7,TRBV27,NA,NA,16,CASKSRSGNRVYEQYF,TGTGCCAGCAAGTCCCGCTCGGGAAATAGGGTCTACGAGCAGTACTTC
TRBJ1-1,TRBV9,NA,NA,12,CASSRMNTEAFF,TGTGCCAGCAGTAGAATGAACACTGAAGCTTTCTTT
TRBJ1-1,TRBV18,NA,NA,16,CASSPTLGQPNTEAFF,TGTGCCAGCTCACCGACCCTTGGACAGCCAAACACTGAAGCTTTCTTT
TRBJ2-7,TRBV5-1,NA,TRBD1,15,CASSPDRTPGSGQYF,TGCGCCAGCAGCCCGGACAGGACCCCCGGGTCGGGGCAGTACTTC
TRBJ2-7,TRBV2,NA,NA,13,CASTNQGTYEQYF,TGTGCCAGCACGAACCAGGGGACCTACGAGCAGTACTTC
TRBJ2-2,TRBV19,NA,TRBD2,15,CASSQGLAVTGELFF,TGTGCCAGTAGTCAAGGACTAGCCGTCACCGGGGAGCTGTTTTTT
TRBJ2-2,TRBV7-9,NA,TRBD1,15,CASSDPGQGTGELFF,TGTGCCAGCAGCGACCCGGGACAGGGCACCGGGGAGCTGTTTTTT
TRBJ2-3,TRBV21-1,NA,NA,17,CASSPPPGGSNTDTQYF,TGTGCCAGCAGTCCTCCCCCTGGCGGGTCTAACACAGATACGCAGTATTTT
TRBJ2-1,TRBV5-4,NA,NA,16,CASSWNGGSSYNEQFF,TGTGCCAGCAGTTGGAATGGGGGGTCCTCCTACAATGAGCAGTTCTTC
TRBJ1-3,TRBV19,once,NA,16,CASSITGLASGNTIYF,TGTGCCAGTAGTATTACCGGGTTGGCCTCTGGAAACACCATATATTTT
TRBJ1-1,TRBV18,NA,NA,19,CASSPLRVGPSSMNTEAFF,TGTGCCAGCTCTCCACTAAGAGTGGGCCCCTCTTCGATGAACACTGAAGCTTTCTTT
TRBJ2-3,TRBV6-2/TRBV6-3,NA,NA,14,CASSYTRNTDTQYF,TGTGCCAGCAGTTACACCAGAAACACAGATACGCAGTATTTT
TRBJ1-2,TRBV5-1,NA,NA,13,CASSGSTGYGYTF,TGCGCCAGCAGTGGGTCCACGGGCTATGGCTACACCTTC
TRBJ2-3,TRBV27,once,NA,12,CASSLVRDTQYF,TGTGCCAGCAGTTTGGTTCGGGATACGCAGTATTTT
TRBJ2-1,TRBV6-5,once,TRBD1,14,CASNQGQGANEQFF,TGTGCCAGCAACCAAGGACAGGGCGCGAATGAGCAGTTCTTC
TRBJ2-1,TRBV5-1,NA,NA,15,CASSLKPQLYNEQFF,TGCGCCAGCAGCCTCAAGCCGCAACTCTACAATGAGCAGTTCTTC
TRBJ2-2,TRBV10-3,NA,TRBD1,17,CAISGKQGVLDTGELFF,TGTGCCATCAGTGGCAAACAGGGGGTGCTTGACACCGGGGAGCTGTTTTTT
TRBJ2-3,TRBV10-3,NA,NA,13,CAIRDGITDTQYF,TGTGCCATCAGGGACGGGATCACAGATACGCAGTATTTT
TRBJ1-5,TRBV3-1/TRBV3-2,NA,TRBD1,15,CASSQDYGQGQPQHF,TGTGCCAGCAGCCAAGATTACGGACAGGGCCAGCCCCAGCATTTT
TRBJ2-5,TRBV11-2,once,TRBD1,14,CASSPTRGKETQYF,TGTGCCAGCAGCCCAACCAGGGGGAAAGAGACCCAGTACTTC
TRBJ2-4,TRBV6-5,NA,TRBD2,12,CASGGVSNIQYF,TGTGCCAGCGGGGGGGTATCGAACATTCAGTACTTC
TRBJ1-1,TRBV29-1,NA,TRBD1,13,CSVATGVSTEAFF,TGCAGCGTGGCGACAGGGGTGAGCACTGAAGCTTTCTTT
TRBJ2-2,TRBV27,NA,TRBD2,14,CASRLDGGIGELFF,TGTGCCAGCAGGCTGGACGGGGGGATCGGGGAGCTGTTTTTT
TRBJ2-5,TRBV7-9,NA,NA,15,CASSLGPDRQETQYF,TGTGCCAGCAGCTTAGGGCCAGACAGGCAAGAGACCCAGTACTTC
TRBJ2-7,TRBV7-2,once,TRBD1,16,CASSFSGQGGLYEQYF,TGTGCCAGCAGCTTCTCGGGACAGGGTGGGCTCTACGAGCAGTACTTC
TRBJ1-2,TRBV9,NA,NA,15,CASSAPDRGGFGYTF,TGTGCCAGCAGCGCACCGGACCGGGGAGGTTTTGGCTACACCTTC
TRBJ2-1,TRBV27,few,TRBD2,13,CASSGGTYNEQFF,TGTGCCAGTAGCGGGGGAACCTACAATGAGCAGTTCTTC
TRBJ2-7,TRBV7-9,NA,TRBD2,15,CASSPRGVSSYEQYF,TGTGCCAGCAGCCCGCGGGGGGTCTCCTCCTACGAGCAGTACTTC
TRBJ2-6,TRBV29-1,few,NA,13,CSVSPTGANVLTF,TGCAGCGTTTCCCCTACTGGGGCCAACGTCCTGACTTTC
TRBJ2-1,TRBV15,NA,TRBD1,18,CATSRGGWKTGVTNEQFF,TGTGCCACCAGCAGAGGCGGGTGGAAGACAGGGGTCACAAATGAGCAGTTCTTC
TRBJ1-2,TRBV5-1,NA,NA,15,CASSLDSQANYGYTF,TGCGCCAGCAGCTTGGACAGCCAGGCTAACTATGGCTACACCTTC
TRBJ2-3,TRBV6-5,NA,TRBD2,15,CASSKLAGSTDTQYF,TGTGCCAGCAGTAAACTAGCGGGTTCTACAGATACGCAGTATTTT
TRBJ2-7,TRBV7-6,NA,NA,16,CASSTPLQGSSYEQYF,TGTGCCAGCAGCACCCCTCTACAGGGTTCGTCCTACGAGCAGTACTTC
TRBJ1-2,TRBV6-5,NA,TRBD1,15,CASSLTGGLAYGYTF,TGTGCCAGCAGTTTGACAGGGGGCCTGGCCTATGGCTACACCTTC
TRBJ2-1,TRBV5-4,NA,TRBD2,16,CASSSAGGRSYNEQFF,TGTGCCAGCAGCTCGGCGGGGGGCCGATCCTACAATGAGCAGTTCTTC
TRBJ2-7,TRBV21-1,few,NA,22,CASSKAKARYGARDRGTYEQYF,TGTGCCAGCAGCAAAGCTAAGGCAAGGTATGGGGCCCGGGACAGGGGCACCTACGAGCAGTACTTC
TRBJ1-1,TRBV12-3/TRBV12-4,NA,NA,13,CASSLGGGTEAFF,TGTGCCAGCAGTTTAGGGGGGGGCACTGAAGCTTTCTTT
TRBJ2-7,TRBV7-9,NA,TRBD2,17,CASSLRGGASGTYEQYF,TGTGCCAGCAGCTTGCGGGGGGGGGCCTCCGGCACCTACGAGCAGTACTTC
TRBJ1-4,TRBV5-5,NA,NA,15,CASSLWGGTNEKLFF,TGTGCCAGCAGCTTGTGGGGGGGAACTAATGAAAAACTGTTTTTT
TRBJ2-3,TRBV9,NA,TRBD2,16,CASSPLSGGLLDTQYF,TGTGCCAGCAGCCCATTATCGGGGGGACTCCTGGATACGCAGTATTTT